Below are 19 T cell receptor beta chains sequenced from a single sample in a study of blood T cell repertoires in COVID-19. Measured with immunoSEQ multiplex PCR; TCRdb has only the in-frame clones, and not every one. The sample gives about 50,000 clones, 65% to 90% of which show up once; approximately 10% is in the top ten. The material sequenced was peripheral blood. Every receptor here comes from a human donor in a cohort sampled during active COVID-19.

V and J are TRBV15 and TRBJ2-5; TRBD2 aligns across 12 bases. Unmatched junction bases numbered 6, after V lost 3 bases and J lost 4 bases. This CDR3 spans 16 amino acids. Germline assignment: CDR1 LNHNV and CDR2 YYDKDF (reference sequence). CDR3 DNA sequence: TGTGCCACCAGCAGGTATAAGACTAGCGGGAGAGAGACCCAGTACTTC. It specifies CATSRYKTSGRETQYF.

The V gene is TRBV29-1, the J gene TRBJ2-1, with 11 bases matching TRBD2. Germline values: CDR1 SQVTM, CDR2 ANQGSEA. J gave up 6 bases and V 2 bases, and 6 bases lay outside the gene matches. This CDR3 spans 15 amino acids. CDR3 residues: CSVEFGLAGGNEQFF. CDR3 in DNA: TGCAGCGTTGAATTCGGACTAGCGGGTGGCAATGAGCAGTTCTTC.

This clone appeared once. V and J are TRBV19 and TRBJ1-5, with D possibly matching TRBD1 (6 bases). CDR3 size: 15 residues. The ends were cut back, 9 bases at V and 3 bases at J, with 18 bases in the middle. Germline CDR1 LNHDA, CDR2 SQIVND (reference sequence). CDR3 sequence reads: CASSPGHSNNQPQHF. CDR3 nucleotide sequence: TGTGCCAGCTCCCCGGGACACTCGAACAATCAGCCCCAGCATTTT.

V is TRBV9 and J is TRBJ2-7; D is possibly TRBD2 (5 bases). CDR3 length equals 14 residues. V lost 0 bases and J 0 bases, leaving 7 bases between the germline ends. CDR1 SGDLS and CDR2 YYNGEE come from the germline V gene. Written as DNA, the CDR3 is TGTGCCAGCAGCGTAGACGGACTCTCCTACGAGCAGTACTTC. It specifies CASSVDGLSYEQYF.

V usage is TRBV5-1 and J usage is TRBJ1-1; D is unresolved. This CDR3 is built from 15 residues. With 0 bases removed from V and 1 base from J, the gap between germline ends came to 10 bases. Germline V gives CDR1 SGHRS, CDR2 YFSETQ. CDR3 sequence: CASSLDPRGNTEAFF. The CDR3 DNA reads TGCGCCAGCAGCTTGGACCCGCGAGGGAACACTGAAGCTTTCTTT.

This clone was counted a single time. This CDR3 reads CASSLSSRVVGELFF. DNA for the CDR3: TGTGCCAGCAGTTTATCTTCCAGGGTGGTCGGGGAGCTGTTTTTT. This chain links TRBV27 with TRBJ2-2; a weak D match, TRBD1 (5 bases). Germline CDR1 is MNHEY and CDR2 is SMNVEV (reference sequence). V was cut by 0 bases and J by 7 bases, with 12 bases left in between. CDR3 length: 15 residues.

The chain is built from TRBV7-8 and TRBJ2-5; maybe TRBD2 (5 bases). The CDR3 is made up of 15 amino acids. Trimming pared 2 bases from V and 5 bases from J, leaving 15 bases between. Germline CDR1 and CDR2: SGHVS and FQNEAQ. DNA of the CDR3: TGTGCCAGCAGCTTATGGACTCCCATCGACGAGACCCAGTACTTC. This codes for CASSLWTPIDETQYF.

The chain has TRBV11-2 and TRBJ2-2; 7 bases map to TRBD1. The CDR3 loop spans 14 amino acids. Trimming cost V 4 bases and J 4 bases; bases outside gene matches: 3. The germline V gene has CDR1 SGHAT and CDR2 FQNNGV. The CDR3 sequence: CASSWDRLTGELFF. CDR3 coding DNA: TGTGCCAGCAGCTGGGACAGACTCACCGGGGAGCTGTTTTTT.

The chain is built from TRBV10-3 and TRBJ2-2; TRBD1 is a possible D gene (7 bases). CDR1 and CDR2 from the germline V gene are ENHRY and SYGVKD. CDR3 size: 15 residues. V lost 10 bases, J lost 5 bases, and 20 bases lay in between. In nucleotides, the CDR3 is TGTGCCACCACCCCCAGGGGGGTGAGGACCGGGGAGCTGTTTTTT. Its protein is CATTPRGVRTGELFF.

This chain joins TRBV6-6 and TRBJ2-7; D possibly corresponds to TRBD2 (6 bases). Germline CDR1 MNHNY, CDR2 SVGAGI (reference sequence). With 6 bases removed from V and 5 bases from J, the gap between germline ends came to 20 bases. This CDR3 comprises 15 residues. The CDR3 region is CASSPTRLEIHEQYF. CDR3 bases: TGTGCCAGCAGCCCGACCCGACTAGAGATCCACGAGCAGTACTTC.

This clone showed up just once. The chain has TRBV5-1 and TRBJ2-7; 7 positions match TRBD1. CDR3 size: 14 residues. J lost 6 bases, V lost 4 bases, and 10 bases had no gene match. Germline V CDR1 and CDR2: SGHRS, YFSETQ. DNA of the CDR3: TGCGCCAGCAGCCTCGGACAGGCCGAGGGCGAGCAGTACTTC. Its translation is CASSLGQAEGEQYF.

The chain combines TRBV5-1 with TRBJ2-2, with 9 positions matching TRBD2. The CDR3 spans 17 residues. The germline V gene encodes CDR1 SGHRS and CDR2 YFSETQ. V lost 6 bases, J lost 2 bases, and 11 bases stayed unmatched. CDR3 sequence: CASNVLPGLANTGELFF. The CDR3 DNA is TGCGCCAGCAACGTTCTCCCGGGACTAGCAAACACCGGGGAGCTGTTTTTT.

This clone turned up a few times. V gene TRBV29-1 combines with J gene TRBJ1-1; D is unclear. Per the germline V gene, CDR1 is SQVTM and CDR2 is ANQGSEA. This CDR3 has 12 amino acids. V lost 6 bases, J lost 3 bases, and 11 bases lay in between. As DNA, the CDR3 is TGCAGCGTCCCTCCGTCGGACACTGAAGCTTTCTTT. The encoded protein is CSVPPSDTEAFF.

CDR3 sequence: CASTRSGRVHEQYF. CDR3 coding DNA: TGTGCCAGCACTCGTAGCGGGAGGGTCCACGAGCAGTACTTC. The rearrangement joins TRBV5-6 to TRBJ2-7; 11 bases are a match to TRBD2. V shed 6 bases, J shed 5 bases, and the junction held 7 bases outside the gene matches. Per germline, CDR1 SGHDT and CDR2 YYEEEE. The CDR3 loop spans 14 amino acids.

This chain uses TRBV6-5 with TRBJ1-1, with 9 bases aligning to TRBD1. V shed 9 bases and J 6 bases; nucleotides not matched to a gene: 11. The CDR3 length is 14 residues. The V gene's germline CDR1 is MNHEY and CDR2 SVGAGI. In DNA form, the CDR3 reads TGTGCCAGTTTTGAGGGGGACAGGGTCTCTGAAGCTTTCTTT. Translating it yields CASFEGDRVSEAFF.

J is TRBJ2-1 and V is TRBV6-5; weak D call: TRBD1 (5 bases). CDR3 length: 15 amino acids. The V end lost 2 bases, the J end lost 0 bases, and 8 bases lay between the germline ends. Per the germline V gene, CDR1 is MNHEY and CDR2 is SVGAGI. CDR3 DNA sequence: TGTGCCAGCAGTTACAGGGGCAACTCCTACAATGAGCAGTTCTTC. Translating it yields CASSYRGNSYNEQFF.

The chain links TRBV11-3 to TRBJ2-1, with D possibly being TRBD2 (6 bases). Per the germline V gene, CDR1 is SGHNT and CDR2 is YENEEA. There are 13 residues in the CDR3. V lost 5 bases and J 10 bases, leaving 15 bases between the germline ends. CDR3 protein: CASSEPGGEEQFF. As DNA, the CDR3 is TGTGCCAGCAGCGAGCCGGGCGGGGAAGAGCAGTTCTTC.

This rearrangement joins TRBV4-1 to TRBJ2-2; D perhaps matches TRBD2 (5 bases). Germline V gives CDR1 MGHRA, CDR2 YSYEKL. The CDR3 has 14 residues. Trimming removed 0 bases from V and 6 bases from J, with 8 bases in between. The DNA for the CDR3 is TGCGCCAGCAGCCAAGAAACGAGGGCCGGGGAGCTGTTTTTT. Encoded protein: CASSQETRAGELFF.

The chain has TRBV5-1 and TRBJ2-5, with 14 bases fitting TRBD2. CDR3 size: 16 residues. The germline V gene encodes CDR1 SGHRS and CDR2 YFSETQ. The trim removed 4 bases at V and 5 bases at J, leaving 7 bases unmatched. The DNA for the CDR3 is TGCGCCAGCAGCCCCGCCGGGACTAGCGGGAGTGAGACCCAGTACTTC. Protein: CASSPAGTSGSETQYF.